Presented here are 32 T cell receptor beta chains from one specimen sequenced in a study of monozygotic twins with inflammatory bowel disease. Reprocessing the 5' RACE reads, TCRdb reports a single entry for every CDR3 protein and omits DNA. Here the sample table reports some 90,000 distinct CDR3 sequences. The sequencing sample was made of blood. These receptors all stem from a human donor with ulcerative colitis or Crohn's disease, or a healthy co-twin of an affected twin (not recorded which).

CDR3 in amino acids: CASSWDRRNEKLFF. The chain joins TRBV28 to TRBJ1-4; TCRdb reports TRBD1, a call that lacks DNA to check it against. Germline lookup yields CDR1 MDHEN and CDR2 SYDVKM. The CDR3 spans 14 residues.

The rearrangement joins TRBV11-2 to TRBJ2-2; absent DNA, TCRdb's TRBD1 call cannot be checked. Germline values: CDR1 SGHAT, CDR2 FQNNGV. This CDR3 contains 18 residues. The CDR3 reads CASSLWWTGGGWTGELFF.

The rearrangement uses TRBV5-1 and TRBJ2-2; TCRdb selects TRBD1, and the lack of DNA leaves this call unchecked. The germline V gene encodes CDR1 SGHRS and CDR2 YFSETQ. This CDR3 is built from 14 residues. The CDR3 sequence: CASSLVGEAGELFF.

This chain connects TRBV5-1 to TRBJ2-7; the TCRdb call, TRBD1, lacks DNA for checking. Germline V lookup: CDR1 SGHRS, CDR2 YFSETQ. The length of the CDR3 is 13 residues. The CDR3 reads CASSPRDGSEQYF.

The chain combines TRBV5-1 with TRBJ2-3; the D gene TCRdb calls, TRBD1, cannot be checked with no DNA. Per the germline V gene, CDR1 is SGHRS and CDR2 is YFSETQ. This CDR3 spans 18 amino acids. The CDR3 reads CASSLARTGVLGTDTQYF.

The chain combines TRBV10-3 with TRBJ2-2; TCRdb designates TRBD1, a call that cannot be tested without DNA. CDR1 ENHRY and CDR2 SYGVKD come from the germline V gene. The CDR3 covers 15 residues. This chain's CDR3 is CAISGGHTNTGELFF.

The genes are TRBV4-1 and TRBJ2-1. Germline V gives CDR1 MGHRA, CDR2 YSYEKL. The length of the CDR3 is 12 residues. The CDR3 here is CASSQVGNEQFF.

The CDR3 reads CASSLDVGTSYEQYF. The V and J genes are TRBV5-1 and TRBJ2-7. The CDR3 consists of 15 residues. The germline V gene has CDR1 SGHRS and CDR2 YFSETQ. The full variable domain, completed using reference TRBV5-1 and TRBJ2-7, is KAGVTQTPRYLIKTRGQQVTLSCSPISGHRSVSWYQQTPGQGLQFLFEYFSETQRNKGNFPGRFSGRQFSNSRSEMNVSTLELGDSALYLCASSLDVGTSYEQYFGPGTRLTVT.

The CDR3 loop is CASSQGTVNTEAFF. This sequence joins TRBV4-2 and TRBJ1-1; as DNA is missing, the TRBD1 call by TCRdb cannot be tested. Per the germline V gene, CDR1 is LGHNA and CDR2 is YNFKEQ. The CDR3 consists of 14 residues.

This rearrangement joins TRBV18 to TRBJ1-4. CDR1 and CDR2 from the germline V gene are KGHSH and LQKENI. The CDR3 runs 13 residues. The CDR3 region is CASSKAENEKLFF. Variable domain in full (rest from reference TRBV18 and TRBJ1-4): NAGVMQNPRHLVRRRGQEARLRCSPMKGHSHVYWYRQLPEEGLKFMVYLQKENIIDESGMPKERFSAEFPKEGPSILRIQQVVRGDSAAYFCASSKAENEKLFFGSGTQLSVL.

The CDR3 here is CASSIPPATEQFF. The rearrangement uses TRBV6-6 and TRBJ2-1. This CDR3 comprises 13 residues. The germline gives CDR1 MNHNY, CDR2 SVGAGI (reference sequence).

The chain is built from TRBV27 and TRBJ1-6; lacking DNA, the TRBD1 call made by TCRdb goes unchecked. The length of the CDR3 is 16 residues. Germline CDR1 reads MNHEY; CDR2 reads SMNVEV (reference sequence). CDR3: CASSFSMGQGNSPLHF.

The rearrangement joins TRBV20-1 to TRBJ2-2. Germline V lookup: CDR1 DFQATT, CDR2 SNEGSKA (reference sequence). CDR3 length equals 17 residues. The CDR3 protein is CSARDFLALVDTGELFF.

The genes are TRBV6-5 and TRBJ2-1; the TCRdb call, TRBD2, lacks DNA for checking. Per germline, CDR1 MNHEY and CDR2 SVGAGI. The CDR3 contains 16 residues. The CDR3 here is CASSYSIAGGSNEQFF.

The V call is TRBV5-1, the J call TRBJ2-5; TCRdb calls TRBD1, which cannot be checked without DNA. The CDR3 is 14 amino acids. Germline lookup yields CDR1 SGHRS and CDR2 YFSETQ. CDR3: CASSPGQGKETQYF.

The gene calls are TRBV2 and TRBJ2-5; checking the TCRdb D call of TRBD1 is not possible without DNA. Germline lookup yields CDR1 SNHLY and CDR2 FYNNEI. The CDR3 totals 15 residues. The CDR3 protein is CASSPLTNRGETQYF.

The V and J genes are TRBV12-3 or TRBV12-4 and TRBJ2-7; without DNA, the TCRdb call of TRBD1 cannot be checked. The CDR3 is 14 residues long. The CDR3 sequence is CASSRTGGSYEQYF.

The chain combines TRBV20-1 with TRBJ2-3; the D call from TCRdb, TRBD2, cannot be confirmed without DNA. This CDR3 is 15 amino acids long. Germline CDR1 reads DFQATT; CDR2 reads SNEGSKA (reference sequence). The CDR3 region is CSARSGGPRTDTQYF.

The chain recombines TRBV20-1 with TRBJ1-2; TCRdb gives TRBD1 as the D gene, but with no DNA this cannot be confirmed. This CDR3 comprises 14 residues. Germline V lookup: CDR1 DFQATT, CDR2 SNEGSKA (reference sequence). CDR3 amino acids: CSANRQGGVHGYTF.

The chain carries TRBV27 and TRBJ1-1; TCRdb proposes TRBD1, but this gene call is untestable without DNA. Germline V lookup: CDR1 MNHEY, CDR2 SMNVEV (reference sequence). This CDR3 comprises 16 residues. CDR3 protein: CASSFQTGVPNTEAFF.

The chain joins TRBV11-2 to TRBJ2-3. CDR1 SGHAT and CDR2 FQNNGV come from the germline V gene. CDR3 length: 13 residues. The CDR3 protein is CASSSLLRNTQYF.

The chain combines TRBV18 with TRBJ1-6; the D gene TCRdb calls, TRBD1, cannot be checked with no DNA. The CDR3 contains 18 residues. CDR1 is KGHSH and CDR2 is LQKENI in the germline V gene. The CDR3 loop is CASSPYSTGKMGNSPLHF.

This chain links TRBV5-1 with TRBJ1-2. The CDR3 extends over 15 amino acids. Germline CDR1 SGHRS, CDR2 YFSETQ. The CDR3 region is CASSLGSRSPYGYTF.

V usage is TRBV27 and J usage is TRBJ1-2; TCRdb's D gene call, TRBD1, goes unchecked for lack of DNA. Germline lookup yields CDR1 MNHEY and CDR2 SMNVEV (reference sequence). CDR3 length equals 14 residues. The CDR3 sequence: CASSVQGANYGYTF.

The V and J genes are TRBV29-1 and TRBJ2-3. The CDR3 is 12 amino acids. Per the germline V gene, CDR1 is SQVTM and CDR2 is ANQGSEA. The CDR3 spells CSVVVQPDTQYF.

The rearrangement uses TRBV5-1 and TRBJ2-7; TCRdb gives TRBD1 as the D gene, but with no DNA this cannot be confirmed. This CDR3 has 14 residues. The germline V gene has CDR1 SGHRS and CDR2 YFSETQ. This CDR3 reads CASSAGTAIYEQYF.

This CDR3 is CASSVDRAAQPQHF. The rearrangement links TRBV5-4 to TRBJ1-5; TCRdb's D call of TRBD1 is untestable without DNA. The length of the CDR3 is 14 residues. Germline assignment: CDR1 SGHNT and CDR2 YYREEE (reference sequence).

The chain joins TRBV20-1 to TRBJ1-2; no DNA is available, so the TRBD1 call from TCRdb remains unchecked. Per the germline V gene, CDR1 is DFQATT and CDR2 is SNEGSKA (reference sequence). This CDR3 comprises 17 residues. The CDR3 here is CSARPRTGGVGYYGYTF.

The chain couples TRBV12-5 to TRBJ2-5; TCRdb's D call, TRBD1, is unchecked because there is no DNA. The germline V gene encodes CDR1 LGHNT and CDR2 FRNRAP. The CDR3 runs to 14 residues. CDR3: CASGLPGVTETQYF.

This sequence joins TRBV18 and TRBJ2-7; lacking DNA, the TRBD1 call made by TCRdb goes unchecked. This CDR3 is 13 amino acids long. The germline V gene encodes CDR1 KGHSH and CDR2 LQKENI. The CDR3 reads CASSELPGNEQYF.

J is TRBJ2-1 and V is TRBV10-3. The CDR3 length is 15 residues. Germline V gene data show CDR1 as ENHRY and CDR2 as SYGVKD. Here the CDR3 reads CAVSESGKTRDEQFF.

The rearrangement links TRBV27 to TRBJ2-3; TCRdb's D gene call, TRBD1, goes unchecked for lack of DNA. The CDR3 is 14 residues long. Germline V gene data show CDR1 as MNHEY and CDR2 as SMNVEV (reference sequence). CDR3 amino acids: CASFPRWAADTQYF.